The 3 T cell receptor beta chains below were found in one sample sequenced in a study of cytomegalovirus exposure and HLA in healthy donors. The data were produced by immunoSEQ multiplex PCR, yet TCRdb's version contains in-frame clones alone and is incomplete. The sample lists a few hundred thousand clones, 86% occurring once. Sequencing used PBMCs. Receptors originate from a woman aged 18 to 35 in good health and CMV-seronegative.

This sequence joins TRBV5-1 and TRBJ2-4; 9 bases map to TRBD1. The germline V gene encodes CDR1 SGHRS and CDR2 YFSETQ. The CDR3 spans 15 residues. V shed 0 bases and J 7 bases; nucleotides not matched to a gene: 5. CDR3 residues: CASSLGDRALNIQYF. The CDR3 bases are TGCGCCAGCAGCTTGGGGGACAGGGCGTTGAACATTCAGTACTTC.

This clone has only one observation. The chain carries TRBV27 and TRBJ2-1, with TRBD1 identical over 8 bases. The V gene's germline CDR1 is MNHEY and CDR2 SMNVEV (reference sequence). The length of the CDR3 is 15 residues. The V and J ends lost 4 bases and 6 bases, in that order; junction bases with no gene match: 8. CDR3 residues: CASSSSQGARNEQFF. CDR3 sequence (DNA): TGTGCCAGCAGTTCCTCGCAGGGGGCGCGCAATGAGCAGTTCTTC.

V and J are TRBV2 and TRBJ2-2; D is perhaps TRBD2 (5 bases). Trimming took 6 bases from V and 3 from J, leaving 8 bases between them. Germline CDR1 reads SNHLY; CDR2 reads FYNNEI. The CDR3 consists of 13 residues. CDR3 bases: TGTGCCAGCAGAAGGACTTACACCGGGGAGCTGTTTTTT. Translation gives CASRRTYTGELFF.